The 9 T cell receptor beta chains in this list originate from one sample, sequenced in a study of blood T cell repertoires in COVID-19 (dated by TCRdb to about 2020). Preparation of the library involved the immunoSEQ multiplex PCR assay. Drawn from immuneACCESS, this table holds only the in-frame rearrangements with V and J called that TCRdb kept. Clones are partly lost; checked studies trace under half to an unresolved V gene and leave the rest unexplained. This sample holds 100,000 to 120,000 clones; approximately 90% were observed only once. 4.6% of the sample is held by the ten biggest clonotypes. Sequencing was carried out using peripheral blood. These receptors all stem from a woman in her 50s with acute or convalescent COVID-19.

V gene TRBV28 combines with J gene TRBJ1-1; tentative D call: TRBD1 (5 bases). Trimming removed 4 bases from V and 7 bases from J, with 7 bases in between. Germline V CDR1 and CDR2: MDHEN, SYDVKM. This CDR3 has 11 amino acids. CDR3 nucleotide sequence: TGTGCCAGCAGTTCAGGGATTGAAGCTTTCTTT. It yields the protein CASSSGIEAFF.

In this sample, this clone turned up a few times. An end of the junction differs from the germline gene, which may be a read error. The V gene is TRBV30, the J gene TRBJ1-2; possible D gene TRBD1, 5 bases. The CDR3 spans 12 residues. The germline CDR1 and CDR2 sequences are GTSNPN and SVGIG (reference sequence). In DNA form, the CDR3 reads TGTGCCTGGAGTGTCATGAGACAGCTCCAGGGATTC. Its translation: CAWSVMRQLQGF.

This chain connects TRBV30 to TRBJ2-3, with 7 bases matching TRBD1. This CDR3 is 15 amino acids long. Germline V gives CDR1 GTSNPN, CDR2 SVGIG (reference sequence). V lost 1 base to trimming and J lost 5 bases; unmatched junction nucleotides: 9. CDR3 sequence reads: CAWSGKGGAGDTQYF. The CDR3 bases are TGTGCCTGGAGTGGCAAAGGGGGCGCAGGAGATACGCAGTATTTT.

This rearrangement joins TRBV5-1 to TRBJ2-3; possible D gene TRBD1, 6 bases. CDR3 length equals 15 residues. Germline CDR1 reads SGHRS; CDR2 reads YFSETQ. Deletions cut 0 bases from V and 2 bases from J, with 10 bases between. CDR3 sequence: CASSLDSGATDTQYF. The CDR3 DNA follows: TGCGCCAGCAGCTTGGATTCAGGGGCCACAGATACGCAGTATTTT.

As DNA, the CDR3 is TGTGCCAGCAGTTATGGCGGTACTAATGAAAAACTGTTTTTT. It specifies CASSYGGTNEKLFF. The chain uses TRBV6-5 and TRBJ1-4; D remains unclear. Per germline, CDR1 MNHEY and CDR2 SVGAGI. The V end was cut by 3 bases, the J end by 2 bases, with 7 bases between. The length of the CDR3 is 14 residues.

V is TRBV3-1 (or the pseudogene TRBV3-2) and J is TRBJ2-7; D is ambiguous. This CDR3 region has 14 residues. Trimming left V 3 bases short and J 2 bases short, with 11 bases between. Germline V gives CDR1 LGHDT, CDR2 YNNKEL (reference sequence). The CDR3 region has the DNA TGTGCCAGCAGCCAGAAGCTTTCCCCCTACGAGCAGTACTTC. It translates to CASSQKLSPYEQYF.

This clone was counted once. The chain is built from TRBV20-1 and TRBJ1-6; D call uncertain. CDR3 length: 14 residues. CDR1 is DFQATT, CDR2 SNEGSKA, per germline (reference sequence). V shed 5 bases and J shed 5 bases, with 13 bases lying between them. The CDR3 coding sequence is TGCAGTGCTGGTGACCGAGGGAATAATTCACCCCTCCACTTT. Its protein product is CSAGDRGNNSPLHF.

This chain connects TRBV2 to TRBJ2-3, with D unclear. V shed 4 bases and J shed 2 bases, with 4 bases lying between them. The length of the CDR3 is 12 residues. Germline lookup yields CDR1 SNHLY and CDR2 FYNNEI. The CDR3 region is CASSANTDTQYF. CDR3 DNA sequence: TGTGCCAGCAGTGCTAACACAGATACGCAGTATTTT.

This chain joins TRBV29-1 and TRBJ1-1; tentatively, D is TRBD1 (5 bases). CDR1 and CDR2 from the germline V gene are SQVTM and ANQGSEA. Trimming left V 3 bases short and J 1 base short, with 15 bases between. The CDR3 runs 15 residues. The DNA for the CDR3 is TGCAGCGTTGACACGCCGCGGGGGGGGAACACTGAAGCTTTCTTT. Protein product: CSVDTPRGGNTEAFF.